This T cell receptor (beta chain) was retrieved from a study of cytomegalovirus exposure and HLA in healthy donors. Study information: An early release of data contained 75 million to 90 million unique TCRs, which came from HLA-typed donors. Study observations and caveats: One variant, a missense change in DCLRE1C, was linked in a later analysis to TCR beta V- and J-gene trimming. Productive status was seen about 90% or about 30% of the time for most TCR beta V segments in an earlier analysis. The study labeled 180 or so TCR beta chains cytomegalovirus-associated.

The PCR used 60 Vbeta and 13 Jbeta primers. Libraries were prepared by immunoSEQ multiplex PCR; TCRdb keeps only in-frame clonotypes and omits some of them. Of over 100,000 clones listed, 69% are singletons. As concerns this clone: Its antigen is undetermined.

There are 12 residues in the CDR3. CDR1 SNHLY and CDR2 FYNNEI come from the germline V gene. The J segment lost 15 bases and the V segment lost 7 bases, leaving 10 bases of the junction unmatched. The chain couples TRBV2 to TRBJ2-1, with TRBD2 matching over 9 bases. The receptor comes from a woman in her 70s in good health and CMV-seropositive. Sample: PBMCs. CDR3 sequence (DNA): TGTGCCAGCACGAGCGGGGGGCCGCGTTCGTTCTTC. Translation: CASTSGGPRSFF. Together with reference TRBV2 and TRBJ2-1, the CDR3 gives the full variable domain: EPEVTQTPSHQVTQMGQEVILRCVPISNHLYFYWYRQILGQKVEFLVSFYNNEISEKSEIFDDQFSVERPDGSNFTLKIRSTKLEDSAMYFCASTSGGPRSFFGPGTRLTVL.